The rows below give T cell receptor beta chains drawn from one sample of a study of blood T cell repertoires in COVID-19. The method was immunoSEQ multiplex PCR; TCRdb's version includes in-frame clones alone and lacks a portion of them. The table lists about 370,000 clones, 75% to 90% of them singletons. The sequencing sample was made of PBMCs or T cells enriched from blood (not recorded which). These receptors all come from a man younger than 35 who had recovered from COVID-19. CDR3s leave out the opening cysteine and the closing phenylalanine or tryptophan. Rows give clone size only sometimes, using once, few, many, or a class for an expanded clone.

>TRBV7-2|-|TRBJ1-5
ASSLAGYSNQPQH
>TRBV4-3|-|TRBJ1-1
ASSQDSGDTEAF
>TRBV5-1|-|TRBJ1-1
ASSVTTGGSNTEAF
>TRBV18|-|TRBJ2-7
ASSPAASYEQY
>TRBV6-5|-|TRBJ1-4
ASLEATNEKLF
>TRBV5-1|few|TRBJ2-1
ASSLGVAGGLYNEQF
>TRBV5-5|-|TRBJ2-1
ASSRQGESVEQF
>TRBV9|-|TRBJ1-6
ASSAHRSSYNSPLH
>TRBV9|-|TRBJ2-1
ASSVGNRDNEQF
>TRBV9|-|TRBJ2-5
ASSPRQGWDQETQY
>TRBV14|once|TRBJ2-7
ASSPDSTSSYEQY
>TRBV7-9|-|TRBJ1-2
ASSLGGVYGYT
>TRBV30|-|TRBJ2-1
AWKGGYSYNEQF
>TRBV11-2|-|TRBJ2-6
ASSPQVRSGANVLT
>TRBV9|-|TRBJ1-2
ASSAGESYGYT
>TRBV7-8|-|TRBJ2-7
ASSLLSGIYEQY
>TRBV28|once|TRBJ2-7
ASSSGGQGMEEQY
>TRBV19|-|TRBJ1-5
ASRTGGRSNQPQH
>TRBV7-6|-|TRBJ2-4
ASGGRRGDIQY
>TRBV24-1|-|TRBJ2-1
ATSDSGQGARNEQF
>TRBV7-3|once|TRBJ2-5
ASSPARSGLGGETQY
>TRBV5-5|-|TRBJ1-1
ASSFHRSDTEAF
>TRBV18|-|TRBJ2-5
ASSPVTGVQETQY
>TRBV5-1|-|TRBJ1-1
ASSPGGVNTEAF
>TRBV12-5|-|TRBJ2-1
ASGLPSSAGDNEQF
>TRBV15|-|TRBJ2-1
ATSRGGGPANEQF
>TRBV7-2|-|TRBJ2-1
ASSLPVGLDGEQF
>TRBV7-6|-|TRBJ2-7
ASSLVLAGSHSYEQY
>TRBV18|-|TRBJ2-5
ASSPLYVVQETQY
>TRBV10-1|-|TRBJ2-3
ASSPRAGSTDTQY
>TRBV6-6|few|TRBJ1-2
ASSYTGTYTNYGYT
>TRBV13|-|TRBJ1-2
ASSFISQPGDGYT
>TRBV27|few|TRBJ2-7
ASSLYHGRAYPYEQY
>TRBV12-3/TRBV12-4|-|TRBJ1-1
ASNPRAGAEAF
>TRBV18|-|TRBJ1-1
ASSARDRGHTEAF
>TRBV5-8|-|TRBJ2-1
ASSRNRGGSF
>TRBV2|-|TRBJ2-3
ASSKERGVNGDTQY
>TRBV27|-|TRBJ1-4
ASRGEGGEKLF
>TRBV2|-|TRBJ1-1
ASIRDRDTEAF
>TRBV19|-|TRBJ2-3
ASSETGGYGDTQY
>TRBV6-5|-|TRBJ2-7
ASSQYSGAYEQY
>TRBV3-1/TRBV3-2|-|TRBJ1-6
ASSQDRGQVGNSPLH
>TRBV21-1|-|TRBJ2-7
ASSKGVLGVRDEQY
>TRBV9|-|TRBJ2-1
ASSVPGQAQF
>TRBV6-5|-|TRBJ2-7
ASSYSSGGSYEQY
>TRBV21-1|-|TRBJ1-1
ASRLRGGEAF
>TRBV30|-|TRBJ1-6
AWRADNHNSPLH
>TRBV6-4|-|TRBJ2-1
ASSDSGKRGDEQF